The 27 T cell receptor beta chains below all came from one sample that was sequenced in a study of Graves' ophthalmopathy and Graves' hyperthyroidism. RNA transcripts yielded amplified TCR beta CDR3 regions. The workflow started with a first-round RT-PCR run with HTBI primers and then moved on to a second-round multiplex PCR. In TCRdb, the multiplex PCR reads were re-called with MiXCR into one record per CDR3 protein. The sample lists approximately 640,000 distinct CDR3 sequences; more than 40% were seen once. Sequencing was carried out using peripheral blood. These receptors all stem from an adult man with Graves' ophthalmopathy.

This clonotype showed up just once. V usage is TRBV5-1 and J usage is TRBJ2-5, with 9 positions matching TRBD1. The junction had 17 bases not matched to a gene; V was cut back by 4 bases and J by 4 bases. Germline V gene data show CDR1 as SGHRS and CDR2 as YFSETQ. This CDR3 contains 18 residues. CDR3 residues: CASSKRHWDRVPLETQYF. The CDR3 DNA follows: TGCGCCAGCAGCAAGCGACACTGGGACAGGGTCCCCCTAGAGACCCAGTACTTC. The entire variable domain, with the rest obtained from reference TRBV5-1 and TRBJ2-5, is as follows: KAGVTQTPRYLIKTRGQQVTLSCSPISGHRSVSWYQQTPGQGLQFLFEYFSETQRNKGNFPGRFSGRQFSNSRSEMNVSTLELGDSALYLCASSKRHWDRVPLETQYFGPGTRLLVL.

With regard to this clonotype: A read error may be the cause here, since a much bigger clone is one base away. V gene TRBV7-6 combines with J gene TRBJ1-1, with 8 bases matching TRBD1. This CDR3 contains 12 residues. Germline V gives CDR1 SGHVS, CDR2 FNYEAQ. With 5 bases clipped from V and 7 bases from J, the junction kept 3 bases outside the gene matches. DNA of the CDR3: TGTGCCAGCAGCCGGGACAGGAATGAAGCTTTCTTT. The encoded protein is CASSRDRNEAFF.

The chain carries TRBV29-1 and TRBJ2-3, with D tentatively TRBD2 (6 bases). The CDR3 is 15 amino acids. Germline V CDR1 and CDR2: SQVTM, ANQGSEA. Trimming shortened V by 3 bases and J by 5 bases, and 18 bases separated the two germline ends. DNA of the CDR3: TGCAGCGTTGAGAGGGGACTGGGCATAGGAGATACGCAGTATTTT. As protein: CSVERGLGIGDTQYF.

There are many counts of this clonotype. This chain uses TRBV7-9 with TRBJ2-7, with D tentatively TRBD1 (6 bases). The CDR3 totals 15 residues. The ends were cut back, 5 bases at V and 3 bases at J, with 17 bases in the middle. CDR1 is SEHNR, CDR2 FQNEAQ, per germline (reference sequence). CDR3 coding DNA: TGTGCCAGCAGCCCAACAGGCCAGGGGCACTACGAGCAGTACTTC. Amino acid sequence: CASSPTGQGHYEQYF.

This clonotype appeared many times. This chain uses TRBV7-2 with TRBJ2-5; the D gene is possibly TRBD1 (5 bases). The ends were cut back, 4 bases at V and 1 base at J, with 10 bases in the middle. Germline values: CDR1 SGHTA, CDR2 FQGNSA. The CDR3 covers 14 residues. The CDR3 here is CASSSGIIQETQYF. DNA of the CDR3: TGTGCCAGCAGCTCAGGGATTATCCAAGAGACCCAGTACTTC.

This clonotype was picked up a small number of times. This chain joins TRBV25-1 and TRBJ1-2; no definite D call. Trimming removed 4 bases from V and 3 bases from J, with 9 bases in between. The CDR3 sequence is 13 residues long. The germline CDR1 and CDR2 sequences are MGHDK and SYGVNS. CDR3: CASSGPRDYGYTF. In DNA form, the CDR3 reads TGTGCCAGCAGTGGCCCGAGGGACTATGGCTACACCTTC.

A word on this clonotype: The junction departs from the called germline gene at one end, perhaps through a read error. The chain joins TRBV10-3 to TRBJ2-7; 9 bases line up with TRBD1. The CDR3 loop spans 15 amino acids. Germline assignment: CDR1 ENHRY and CDR2 SYGVKD. CDR3 bases: TGTGCCAGCAGTTACTCGGGACAGGGTAACAACGAGCAATACTTC. Translation: CASSYSGQGNNEQYF.

This clonotype was counted many times. V gene TRBV24-1 combines with J gene TRBJ1-1; D gene ambiguous. This CDR3 has 14 amino acids. V was shortened by 3 bases and J by 3 bases, with 10 bases between the two germline ends. Germline lookup yields CDR1 KGHDR and CDR2 SFDVKD. The DNA for the CDR3 is TGTGCCACCAGTGATGGCGGACCTCACACTGAAGCTTTCTTT. The encoded protein is CATSDGGPHTEAFF.

This clonotype has ten or more counts. Here the CDR3 reads CASSVGALSYEQYF. Written as DNA, the CDR3 is TGTGCCAGCAGCGTAGGCGCCCTCTCCTACGAGCAGTACTTC. The V and J genes are TRBV9 and TRBJ2-7; D is undetermined. In germline, CDR1 is SGDLS, CDR2 YYNGEE. V gave up 0 bases and J gave up 0 bases, with 7 bases separating them. The CDR3 runs to 14 residues.

This clonotype came up a few times. The chain recombines TRBV30 with TRBJ2-7; 7 nucleotides agree with TRBD2. This CDR3 spans 11 amino acids. The V gene's germline CDR1 is GTSNPN and CDR2 SVGIG (reference sequence). With V trimmed by 1 base and J by 7 bases, 1 base remained unmatched. As DNA, the CDR3 is TGTGCCTGGAGTGGGACTAGGGAGCAGTACTTC. Translation gives CAWSGTREQYF.

The chain is built from TRBV25-1 and TRBJ2-2; tentatively, D is TRBD2 (5 bases). The CDR3 consists of 14 residues. From germline, CDR1 is MGHDK and CDR2 SYGVNS. V dropped 5 bases and J dropped 5 bases, with 12 bases sitting between them. This chain's CDR3 is CASSYSRATGELFF. The CDR3 bases are TGTGCCAGCAGTTACTCGAGGGCGACCGGGGAGCTGTTTTTT.

The sample holds many counts of this clonotype. The gene calls are TRBV29-1 and TRBJ1-1, with D hard to call. The CDR3 runs 11 residues. The V end was cut by 6 bases, the J end by 7 bases, with 12 bases between. Germline V gene sequence: CDR1 SQVTM, CDR2 ANQGSEA. CDR3: CSVQPEVEAFF. The CDR3 nucleotides read TGCAGCGTCCAGCCAGAAGTTGAAGCTTTCTTT. Based on the CDR3 plus reference TRBV29-1 and TRBJ1-1, the full variable domain is SAVISQKPSRDICQRGTSLTIQCQVDSQVTMMFWYRQQPGQSLTLIATANQGSEATYESGFVIDKFPISRPNLTFSTLTVSNMSPEDSSIYLCSVQPEVEAFFGQGTRLTVV.

This clonotype was seen a handful of times. The CDR3 loop reads CALGASGGARTQYF. Here the CDR3 DNA reads TGTGCCCTTGGGGCCAGCGGGGGCGCGAGGACCCAGTACTTC. The V call is TRBV30, the J call TRBJ2-5, with 8 bases matching TRBD2. The CDR3 covers 14 residues. The germline V gene has CDR1 GTSNPN and CDR2 SVGIG (reference sequence). With V trimmed by 8 bases and J by 7 bases, 15 bases remained unmatched.

The rearrangement joins TRBV10-3 to TRBJ2-5; maybe TRBD2 (6 bases). The V end was cut by 10 bases, the J end by 5 bases, with 14 bases between. The CDR3 sequence is 12 residues long. From germline, CDR1 is ENHRY and CDR2 SYGVKD. CDR3 loop: CASTGVVETQYF. CDR3 DNA sequence: TGTGCCAGTACGGGGGTGGTGGAGACCCAGTACTTC.

Regarding this clonotype: A read error may account for a junction end that differs from germline. The chain joins TRBV20-1 to TRBJ2-5, with 10 bases aligning to TRBD2. Per the germline V gene, CDR1 is DFQATT and CDR2 is SNEGSKA (reference sequence). The CDR3 is 14 residues long. CDR3 sequence: CSASQRGGFETRYF. In nucleotides, the CDR3 is TGCAGTGCTAGCCAGCGGGGGGGCTTTGAGACCCGGTACTTC.

CDR3 DNA sequence: TGTGCCAGCAGCCGATTCGGACAGCATAATTCACCCCTCCACTTT. Its translation is CASSRFGQHNSPLHF. This chain joins TRBV7-9 and TRBJ1-6; tentative D call: TRBD1 (6 bases). Germline V gene lookup returns CDR1 SEHNR and CDR2 FQNEAQ (reference sequence). The V gene lost 5 bases and the J gene lost 5 bases, with 13 bases spanning the gap. CDR3 length equals 15 residues. Complete variable domain (other parts from reference TRBV7-9 and TRBJ1-6): DTGVSQNPRHKITKRGQNVTFRCDPISEHNRLYWYRQTLGQGPEFLTYFQNEAQLEKSRLLSDRFSAERPKGSFSTLEIQRTEQGDSAMYLCASSRFGQHNSPLHFGNGTRLTVT.

The genes are TRBV19 and TRBJ1-1; 10 nucleotides line up with TRBD1. Germline V CDR1 and CDR2: LNHDA, SQIVND (reference sequence). The J segment lost 3 bases and the V segment lost 4 bases, leaving 5 bases of the junction unmatched. There are 15 residues in the CDR3. In DNA form, the CDR3 reads TGTGCCAGTAGTAGGACAGGGGGGAGAGACACTGAAGCTTTCTTT. This translates into CASSRTGGRDTEAFF.

This clonotype was picked up one time. The J gene is TRBJ2-5, the V gene TRBV7-6; 8 positions match TRBD1. CDR1 and CDR2 (germline): SGHVS, FNYEAQ. The CDR3 is made up of 14 amino acids. V gave up 4 bases and J gave up 5 bases; unmatched junction bases: 6. CDR3 loop: CASSSTGAEETQYF. The CDR3 DNA reads TGTGCCAGCAGCTCGACAGGGGCAGAGGAGACCCAGTACTTC.

This clonotype was counted ten times or more. This may come from a read error, since a much larger clone is one base off. This sequence joins TRBV6-1 and TRBJ2-7; D gene uncertain. Trimming removed 2 bases at V and 3 bases at J, with 5 bases between. The CDR3 covers 12 residues. Germline V gene data show CDR1 as MNHNS and CDR2 as SASEGT. The CDR3 DNA is TGTGCCAGCAGTGAATGGGGCTACGAGCAGTACTTC. Translation: CASSEWGYEQYF.

The V call is TRBV29-1, the J call TRBJ2-5, with 11 bases aligning to TRBD2. The V gene end was trimmed by 4 bases and the J gene end by 5 bases; junction bases not matched to a gene: 6. The CDR3 length is 14 residues. CDR1 is SQVTM and CDR2 is ANQGSEA in the germline V gene. This CDR3 reads CSVARLAGPETQYF. The CDR3, as DNA: TGCAGCGTTGCAAGACTAGCGGGGCCTGAGACCCAGTACTTC.

This clonotype has ten or more counts. The V gene is TRBV29-1, the J gene TRBJ1-1, with TRBD1 matching over 8 bases. The trim removed 7 bases at V and 1 base at J, leaving 11 bases unmatched. The CDR3 totals 15 residues. Germline CDR1 is SQVTM and CDR2 is ANQGSEA. The CDR3 DNA follows: TGCAGCGCCAAGGACAGGGCGGGAGCGAACACTGAAGCTTTCTTT. Protein sequence: CSAKDRAGANTEAFF.

For this clonotype: A much larger clone sits a single nucleotide away, making a read error possible. The chain has TRBV2 and TRBJ2-7; D call uncertain. Per germline, CDR1 SNHLY and CDR2 FYNNEI. This CDR3 has 14 amino acids. CDR3 region: CASYHSPVTYEQCF. CDR3 coding DNA: TGTGCCAGCTATCACTCCCCGGTCACCTACGAGCAGTGCTTC.

The chain uses TRBV7-3 and TRBJ2-2; 10 nucleotides line up with TRBD1. With V trimmed by 5 bases and J by 5 bases, 14 bases remained unmatched. Germline CDR1 is SGHTA and CDR2 is FQGTGA. The CDR3 has 18 amino acids. The DNA of the CDR3 is TGTGCCAGCAGCACCGGGACAGGGGATGACTCGAGAACCGGGGAGCTGTTTTTT. Protein: CASSTGTGDDSRTGELFF.

A few counts support this clonotype. Since the CDR3 does not end with the conserved phenylalanine or tryptophan, this likely comes from a read error. The CDR3 loop reads CASSYDRSSLHS. The CDR3 bases are TGCGCCAGCAGTTATGACCGTTCGTCCCTCCACTCT. This rearrangement joins TRBV5-1 to TRBJ1-6, with D hard to call. The ends were cut back, 5 bases at V and 14 bases at J, with 14 bases in the middle. The CDR3 covers 12 residues. CDR1 is SGHRS and CDR2 is YFSETQ in the germline V gene.

This clonotype was detected only a few times. The rearrangement links TRBV2 to TRBJ1-1; D is uncertain. The CDR3 consists of 14 residues. The germline gives CDR1 SNHLY, CDR2 FYNNEI. The ends were cut back, 7 bases at V and 1 base at J, with 13 bases in the middle. The CDR3 reads CASTPGWGNTEAFF. The CDR3 DNA is TGTGCCAGCACCCCCGGGTGGGGGAACACTGAAGCTTTCTTT.

This clonotype was recorded once. One end of the junction fails to match germline, which may point to a read error. The J gene is TRBJ2-6, the V gene TRBV7-9; D tentatively reads TRBD1 or TRBD2 (6 bases each). Germline V CDR1 and CDR2: SEHNR, FQNEAQ (reference sequence). The CDR3 sequence is 12 residues long. The CDR3 reads CASSPGATTEAF. The CDR3 bases are TGTGCCAGCAGCCCGGGGGCGACCACTGAAGCTTTC.

As concerns this clonotype: A read error is possible here, since a much larger clone lies one base away. CDR3 loop: CASSQVLHKTNYGYTF. DNA for the CDR3: TGCGCCAGCAGCCAAGTGCTCCACAAAACTAACTATGGCTACACCTTC. The chain joins TRBV2 to TRBJ1-2, with D unclear. Looked up from germline, CDR1 is SNHLY and CDR2 is FYNNEI. The CDR3 covers 16 residues.